Each of the 22 T cell receptor beta chains below was sequenced from the same sample in a study of blood T cells in healthy people across ages (dated by TCRdb to between 2015 and 2016). The method behind the library was 5' RACE. Sequencing used an Illumina HiSeq 2500. A second PCR of roughly 7 to 12 cycles was run with a J-beta primer mix and a sample-barcoded 5' primer. TCRdb passed the public sequencing reads through fastp at Q25 and MiXCR, retaining productive beta sequences. Duplicate CDR3 protein sequences are folded into a single record with the most common DNA and genes. Across this sample there are about 730,000 distinct CDR3 sequences, with approximately 43% seen only once. The ten largest clonotypes hold around 20% of the sample. What was sequenced was blood. The receptors come from a woman aged 60-75 years in good health.

This chain links TRBV7-2 with TRBJ2-5; D is unresolved. Gene TRBJ2-4 matches the end of the DNA better, so the J call may be wrong. Germline values: CDR1 SGHTA, CDR2 FQGNSA. The CDR3 contains 11 residues. The CDR3 DNA sequence: TGTGCCAGCAGCCTGAAGGACATTCAGTACTTC. This gives the protein CASSLKDIQYF.

This clonotype has only a few counts. V is TRBV29-1 and J is TRBJ2-7; no clear D gene. The CDR3 is made up of 11 amino acids. V lost 3 bases to trimming and J lost 0 bases, with 3 bases between them. The germline V gene has CDR1 SQVTM and CDR2 ANQGSEA. Written as DNA, the CDR3 is TGCAGCGTTGAGATCTCCTACGAGCAGTACTTC. Translating it yields CSVEISYEQYF.

The chain carries TRBV20-1 and TRBJ1-1; TRBD1 is a possible D gene (5 bases). CDR1 is DFQATT and CDR2 is SNEGSKA in the germline V gene (reference sequence). V lost 3 bases, J lost 5 bases, and 13 bases lay in between. The CDR3 contains 13 residues. The CDR3 sequence: CSARGTGGTEAFF. The CDR3 region has the DNA TGCAGTGCTAGGGGGACGGGTGGAACTGAAGCTTTCTTT.

This chain uses TRBV7-9 with TRBJ2-2; possible D gene TRBD2, 6 bases. V shed 3 bases and J shed 5 bases, with 13 bases lying between them. Germline CDR1 reads SEHNR; CDR2 reads FQNEAQ (reference sequence). The CDR3 runs 15 residues. The CDR3, as DNA: TGTGCCAGCAGCTTTGGGACTTATGGTACCGGGGAGCTGTTTTTT. Encoded protein: CASSFGTYGTGELFF.

This chain joins TRBV5-5 and TRBJ1-5; D is ambiguous. This CDR3 is 13 amino acids long. V was clipped by 0 bases and J by 5 bases, with 6 bases between them. CDR1 is SGHKS and CDR2 is YYEKEE in the germline V gene (reference sequence). The CDR3 loop reads CASSLDPDQPQHF. DNA for the CDR3: TGTGCCAGCAGCTTGGATCCGGATCAGCCCCAGCATTTT.

DNA of the CDR3: TGTGCCAGCAGCCGGGACGCAGCTCCAAGCTCCTACAATGAGCAGTTCTTC. It translates to CASSRDAAPSSYNEQFF. The rearrangement links TRBV9 to TRBJ2-1; TRBD1 or TRBD2 may be the D gene (5 bases each). This CDR3 spans 17 amino acids. V was cut by 4 bases and J by 0 bases, with 17 bases left in between. Germline V gene lookup returns CDR1 SGDLS and CDR2 YYNGEE. Full variable domain (missing parts from reference TRBV9 and TRBJ2-1): DSGVTQTPKHLITATGQRVTLRCSPRSGDLSVYWYQQSLDQGLQFLIQYYNGEERAKGNILERFSAQQFPDLHSELNLSSLELGDSALYFCASSRDAAPSSYNEQFFGPGTRLTVL.

The V and J genes are TRBV4-3 and TRBJ1-4; D is unresolved. Germline-derived CDR1 and CDR2 are LGHNA and YSLEER. This CDR3 comprises 17 residues. Trimming took 4 bases from V and 7 from J, leaving 22 bases between them. Written as DNA, the CDR3 is TGCGCCAGCAGCCCTCGTGCGGGCAACTTATTCGGTGAAAAACTGTTTTTT. It yields the protein CASSPRAGNLFGEKLFF.

This clonotype was seen only a few times. The chain employs TRBV3-1 and TRBJ1-1; D is possibly TRBD1 (6 bases). The CDR3 consists of 14 residues. CDR1 LGHDT and CDR2 YNNKEL come from the germline V gene (reference sequence). Trimming left V 0 bases short and J 3 bases short, with 8 bases between. This CDR3 is CASSQDDRYTEAFF. The CDR3 region has the DNA TGTGCCAGCAGCCAAGACGACAGGTACACTGAAGCTTTCTTT.

This clonotype was seen at least ten times. J is TRBJ2-1 and V is TRBV20-1, with 8 bases lining up with TRBD2. The CDR3 has 14 residues. Germline CDR1 and CDR2: DFQATT and SNEGSKA (reference sequence). Losses at the gene ends were 6 bases for V and 0 bases for J; bases not matched to a gene: 4. CDR3 region: CSAPGGGSYNEQFF. CDR3 coding DNA: TGCAGTGCCCCGGGAGGGGGCTCCTACAATGAGCAGTTCTTC.

J is TRBJ2-3 and V is TRBV6-2 or TRBV6-3; TRBD2 matches at 10 bases. The CDR3 is 14 amino acids. CDR1 and CDR2 (germline): MNHEY, SVGEGT. V trimming: 2 bases; J trimming: 5 bases; junction bases outside the gene matches: 1. CDR3 protein: CASSYRLAGDTQYF. CDR3 DNA: TGTGCCAGCAGTTACCGACTAGCGGGAGATACGCAGTATTTT.

Written as DNA, the CDR3 is TGTGCCAGCAGCCAAGTGCGAACAGGGGGTCGGAACACTGAAGCTTTCTTT. Amino acids: CASSQVRTGGRNTEAFF. This sequence joins TRBV3-1 and TRBJ1-1, with TRBD1 identical over 8 bases. Germline lookup yields CDR1 LGHDT and CDR2 YNNKEL (reference sequence). Unmatched junction bases numbered 8, after V lost 1 base and J lost 1 base. This CDR3 comprises 17 residues.

Worth noting for this clonotype: A much larger clone differs from this one at a single base, so this may be a read error. This chain joins TRBV3-1 and TRBJ2-1; 14 bases are a match to TRBD2. The trim removed 3 bases at V and 6 bases at J, leaving 1 base unmatched. In germline, CDR1 is LGHDT, CDR2 YNNKEL (reference sequence). This CDR3 has 15 amino acids. CDR3 protein: CASSHGTSGGNEQFF. CDR3 DNA sequence: TGTGCCAGCAGCCACGGGACTAGCGGGGGCAATGAGCAGTTCTTC.

This clonotype was seen a handful of times. The CDR3 loop reads CSASGLYSYNEQFF. The CDR3 DNA sequence: TGCAGTGCTAGCGGTCTGTACTCCTACAATGAGCAGTTCTTC. The chain uses TRBV20-1 and TRBJ2-1, with D hard to call. Germline V gene data show CDR1 as DFQATT and CDR2 as SNEGSKA (reference sequence). V was trimmed by 3 bases and J by 0 bases, leaving 9 bases between them. There are 14 residues in the CDR3.

For this clonotype: An end of the junction does not agree with germline; a read error may underlie this. The chain couples TRBV5-6 to TRBJ2-4; the D is unclear. The J call is in doubt because the DNA end fits TRBJ2-7 better. The CDR3 consists of 16 residues. Germline loops: CDR1 SGHDT, CDR2 YYEEEE. CDR3 in DNA: TGTGCCAGTAGCTTGGAAGGTCGGCAGGCTTCCTTCGAGCAGTACTTC. Translation: CASSLEGRQASFEQYF.

This rearrangement joins TRBV29-1 to TRBJ1-2, with D maybe TRBD1 (6 bases). In germline, CDR1 is SQVTM, CDR2 ANQGSEA. The CDR3 extends over 14 amino acids. V was cut by 4 bases and J by 4 bases, with 16 bases left in between. CDR3 region: CSVGRLQGVYGYTF. In DNA, the CDR3 is TGCAGCGTTGGGAGATTACAGGGAGTCTATGGCTACACCTTC. The complete variable domain, with remaining parts taken from reference TRBV29-1 and TRBJ1-2, reads SAVISQKPSRDICQRGTSLTIQCQVDSQVTMMFWYRQQPGQSLTLIATANQGSEATYESGFVIDKFPISRPNLTFSTLTVSNMSPEDSSIYLCSVGRLQGVYGYTFGSGTRLTVV.

CDR3 region: CSAPKGTGGNQPQHF. The DNA of the CDR3 is TGCAGTGCCCCAAAAGGGACAGGGGGCAATCAGCCCCAGCATTTT. The chain has TRBV20-1 and TRBJ1-5, with 10 bases aligning to TRBD1. Germline lookup yields CDR1 DFQATT and CDR2 SNEGSKA (reference sequence). After removal of 6 bases from V and 2 bases from J, the junction contained 7 bases not matched to a gene. The CDR3 loop spans 15 amino acids.

The J gene is TRBJ2-1, the V gene TRBV20-1; a possible D gene is TRBD1 (6 bases). This CDR3 region has 13 residues. Germline V gene lookup returns CDR1 DFQATT and CDR2 SNEGSKA (reference sequence). Trimming pared 3 bases from V and 5 bases from J, leaving 11 bases between. As DNA, the CDR3 is TGCAGTGCTAGGCAGGGGATCGACAATGAGCAGTTCTTC. It codes for CSARQGIDNEQFF.

This clonotype was recorded many times. This CDR3 reads CASSFDSQETQYF. CDR3 in DNA: TGCGCCAGCAGTTTCGACAGCCAAGAGACCCAGTACTTC. The V call is TRBV5-1, the J call TRBJ2-5; perhaps TRBD1 as D (5 bases). There are 13 residues in the CDR3. The V gene's germline CDR1 is SGHRS and CDR2 YFSETQ. V lost 5 bases to trimming and J lost 1 base, with 9 bases between them. Combining the CDR3 with reference TRBV5-1 and TRBJ2-5 gives the whole variable domain KAGVTQTPRYLIKTRGQQVTLSCSPISGHRSVSWYQQTPGQGLQFLFEYFSETQRNKGNFPGRFSGRQFSNSRSEMNVSTLELGDSALYLCASSFDSQETQYFGPGTRLLVL.

The chain joins TRBV7-2 to TRBJ2-5, with a weak D call TRBD1 (6 bases). CDR1 and CDR2 (germline): SGHTA, FQGNSA. This CDR3 region has 16 residues. Deletions cut 5 bases from V and 11 bases from J, with 27 bases between. This CDR3 reads CASSQFGGGNYNEQYF. DNA for the CDR3: TGTGCCAGCAGCCAATTTGGTGGGGGCAATTACAATGAGCAGTACTTC.

As to this clonotype: A much larger clone sits a single nucleotide away, making a read error possible. The V and J genes are TRBV5-1 and TRBJ2-1, with D possibly being TRBD1 (6 bases). CDR3 length: 13 residues. Germline CDR1 reads SGHRS; CDR2 reads YFSETQ. Trimming removed 4 bases at V and 8 bases at J, with 13 bases between. In DNA form, the CDR3 reads TGCGCCAGCAGCCGTACAGGGCCCGATGAGCAGTTCTTC. Its translation: CASSRTGPDEQFF.

The table lists this clonotype with a few counts. The V and J genes are TRBV20-1 and TRBJ2-3; 13 nucleotides line up with TRBD2. J was trimmed by 6 bases and V by 0 bases; bases with no gene match: 3. Germline CDR1 and CDR2: DFQATT and SNEGSKA (reference sequence). The CDR3 runs 15 residues. The CDR3 sequence: CSARDRTSGSDTQYF. For the CDR3, the DNA is TGCAGTGCTAGAGATCGGACTAGCGGGAGTGATACGCAGTATTTT.

The count of this clonotype is one. The V gene is TRBV7-2, the J gene TRBJ2-2, with a possible D match to TRBD1 (5 bases). The germline gives CDR1 SGHTA, CDR2 FQGNSA. Trimming took 5 bases from V and 8 from J, leaving 18 bases between them. The CDR3 consists of 15 residues. The CDR3 nucleotides read TGTGCCAGCAGCCCGAGCACAGGCCGCAGTGGGGAGCTGTTTTTT. Residues: CASSPSTGRSGELFF.